A single sample gave rise to the 31 T cell receptor beta chains below, sequenced in a study of cytotoxic CD8 clonotypes in ibrutinib-treated CLL. Assay used: immunoSEQ multiplex PCR; TCRdb lists only in-frame clones, some missing. There are about 270,000 clones in the sample; 70% to 80% occur only once, and approximately 5.1% lies in the top ten. Specimen: PBMCs, collected at disease progression, from a patient treated with ibrutinib. The receptors derive from a human donor with chronic lymphocytic leukemia.

The chain employs TRBV4-3 and TRBJ1-4; D gene ambiguous. Trimming left V 6 bases short and J 7 bases short, with 15 bases between. The V gene's germline CDR1 is LGHNA and CDR2 YSLEER. CDR3 length equals 14 residues. Written as DNA, the CDR3 is TGCGCCAGCAGTCGGACGTACCGAGGTGAAAAACTGTTTTTT. Protein product: CASSRTYRGEKLFF.

This chain connects TRBV7-6 to TRBJ2-1; 7 bases are a match to TRBD1. Germline CDR1 is SGHVS and CDR2 is FNYEAQ. Germline trimming cut 4 bases from V and 10 bases from J; bases unmatched to any gene: 7. The CDR3 is 13 amino acids. The CDR3 sequence: CASSSWTGGEQFF. The CDR3 DNA is TGTGCCAGCAGCTCCTGGACAGGCGGAGAGCAGTTCTTC. The complete variable domain, with remaining parts taken from reference TRBV7-6 and TRBJ2-1, reads GAGVSQSPRYKVTKRGQDVALRCDPISGHVSLYWYRQALGQGPEFLTYFNYEAQQDKSGLPNDRFSAERPEGSISTLTIQRTEQRDSAMYRCASSSWTGGEQFFGPGTRLTVL.

This clone was counted once. The chain employs TRBV4-1 and TRBJ2-3; TRBD2 matches 11 bases. J was trimmed by 6 bases and V by 0 bases; bases with no gene match: 11. From germline, CDR1 is MGHRA and CDR2 YSYEKL. There are 18 residues in the CDR3. CDR3 loop: CASSQERGGPSGRDTQYF. The CDR3 nucleotides read TGCGCCAGCAGCCAAGAGAGGGGGGGACCTAGCGGGAGGGATACGCAGTATTTT.

This chain connects TRBV11-2 to TRBJ2-7; 11 bases fit TRBD2. The CDR3 loop spans 17 amino acids. Per germline, CDR1 SGHAT and CDR2 FQNNGV. Losses at the gene ends were 5 bases for V and 3 bases for J; bases not matched to a gene: 12. The CDR3 DNA is TGTGCCAGCAGCCCTCCTAAGACTAGCGGGATAGGCTACGAGCAGTACTTC. Amino acid sequence: CASSPPKTSGIGYEQYF.

This clone has only one observation. The V and J genes are TRBV2 and TRBJ2-7; 7 bases agree with TRBD2. Germline loops: CDR1 SNHLY, CDR2 FYNNEI. V trimming: 4 bases; J trimming: 7 bases; junction bases outside the gene matches: 16. This CDR3 region has 16 residues. For the CDR3, the DNA is TGTGCCAGCAGTGCCCATCCAATTTACCGGGAGGAGGAGCAGTACTTC. Residues: CASSAHPIYREEEQYF.

The sample holds many counts of this clone. The chain links TRBV6-5 to TRBJ2-7; 7 bases are a match to TRBD1. Germline V lookup: CDR1 MNHEY, CDR2 SVGAGI. The V gene end was trimmed by 6 bases and the J gene end by 4 bases; junction bases not matched to a gene: 6. This CDR3 is 13 amino acids long. The CDR3 region is CASRPGQLYEQYF. The CDR3 region has the DNA TGTGCCAGCAGGCCGGGACAGCTTTACGAGCAGTACTTC.

V usage is TRBV28 and J usage is TRBJ2-7; no reliable D call. V lost 3 bases and J 3 bases, leaving 15 bases between the germline ends. CDR3 length equals 15 residues. Germline lookup yields CDR1 MDHEN and CDR2 SYDVKM. CDR3 in DNA: TGTGCCAGCAGTTTGGTCCCGTTTTTTAACTACGAGCAGTACTTC. Translation: CASSLVPFFNYEQYF.

The CDR3 DNA follows: TGTGCCAGCAGACTCGGATCAAACACCGGGGAGCTGTTTTTT. Encoded protein: CASRLGSNTGELFF. The genes are TRBV7-8 and TRBJ2-2, with D uncertain. CDR1 is SGHVS, CDR2 FQNEAQ, per germline. The CDR3 runs 14 residues. Trimming removed 6 bases at V and 2 bases at J, with 10 bases between.

The J gene is TRBJ2-6, the V gene TRBV12-5; TRBD1 aligns across 7 bases. The CDR3 runs to 16 residues. The junction had 2 bases not matched to a gene; V was cut back by 1 base and J by 2 bases. The germline gives CDR1 LGHNT, CDR2 FRNRAP. Here the CDR3 reads CASGLATGTGANVLTF. In DNA, the CDR3 is TGTGCTAGTGGTTTGGCGACAGGGACTGGGGCCAACGTCCTGACTTTC.

The rearrangement links TRBV6-5 to TRBJ1-1; 9 nucleotides match TRBD1. Trimming removed 7 bases from V and 4 bases from J; junction bases left unmatched: 7. The CDR3 extends over 14 amino acids. CDR1 and CDR2 from the germline V gene are MNHEY and SVGAGI. The CDR3 loop is CASIGTGRATEAFF. In nucleotides, the CDR3 is TGTGCCAGCATCGGGACAGGGCGGGCCACTGAAGCTTTCTTT.

This sequence joins TRBV20-1 and TRBJ1-2; D not resolved. Germline CDR1 and CDR2: DFQATT and SNEGSKA (reference sequence). Trimming left V 1 base short and J 7 bases short, with 7 bases between. CDR3 length equals 11 residues. The CDR3 region is CSARGKAGYTF. In DNA form, the CDR3 reads TGCAGTGCTAGAGGAAAGGCTGGCTACACCTTC.

The chain carries TRBV28 and TRBJ1-1; D is perhaps TRBD1 (6 bases). Trimming pared 3 bases from V and 12 bases from J, leaving 14 bases between. Germline CDR1 reads MDHEN; CDR2 reads SYDVKM. There are 12 residues in the CDR3. CDR3 sequence: CASSLGRGLTFF. The CDR3 DNA is TGTGCCAGCAGTTTGGGCAGGGGATTGACTTTCTTT.

Only one count was recorded for this clone. V is TRBV7-9 and J is TRBJ2-2, with D possibly TRBD2 on 5 matching bases. CDR1 and CDR2 (germline): SEHNR, FQNEAQ (reference sequence). The ends were cut back, 5 bases at V and 2 bases at J, with 12 bases in the middle. This CDR3 has 15 residues. The CDR3 DNA reads as TGTGCCAGCAGCACTCGGACTGCTAACACCGGGGAGCTGTTTTTT. As protein: CASSTRTANTGELFF. Full variable domain (remainder filled in from reference TRBV7-9 and TRBJ2-2): DTGVSQNPRHKITKRGQNVTFRCDPISEHNRLYWYRQTLGQGPEFLTYFQNEAQLEKSRLLSDRFSAERPKGSFSTLEIQRTEQGDSAMYLCASSTRTANTGELFFGEGSRLTVL.

This rearrangement joins TRBV7-6 to TRBJ2-2; D is undetermined. The V gene lost 5 bases and the J gene lost 4 bases, with 14 bases spanning the gap. The CDR3 loop spans 15 amino acids. CDR1 SGHVS and CDR2 FNYEAQ come from the germline V gene. The CDR3: CASSIADGTTGELFF. The CDR3 DNA is TGTGCCAGCAGCATCGCGGACGGAACCACCGGGGAGCTGTTTTTT.

The DNA of the CDR3 is TGCGCCAGCAGCCCAAGCGGTTCCGACTATGGCTACACCTTC. Residues: CASSPSGSDYGYTF. The chain combines TRBV5-1 with TRBJ1-2; the D is unclear. V was shortened by 4 bases and J by 3 bases, with 13 bases between the two germline ends. Germline CDR1 SGHRS, CDR2 YFSETQ. The CDR3 loop spans 14 amino acids.

This chain links TRBV6-6 with TRBJ2-7, with D unresolved. The CDR3 runs to 15 residues. In germline, CDR1 is MNHNY, CDR2 SVGAGI (reference sequence). With 6 bases removed from V and 6 bases from J, the gap between germline ends came to 21 bases. The CDR3 loop reads CASSPDHGYPGEQYF. The CDR3 DNA sequence: TGTGCCAGCAGCCCCGACCACGGGTACCCTGGCGAGCAGTACTTC.

The V call is TRBV7-2, the J call TRBJ1-4; D is uncertain. CDR1 and CDR2 from the germline V gene are SGHTA and FQGNSA. V was shortened by 3 bases and J by 8 bases, with 4 bases between the two germline ends. The CDR3 covers 11 residues. The CDR3 sequence is CASSLREKLFF. DNA for the CDR3: TGTGCCAGCAGCTTGCGGGAAAAACTGTTTTTT. Looking up the rest from reference TRBV7-2 and TRBJ1-4 gives the full variable domain: GAGVSQSPSNKVTEKGKDVELRCDPISGHTALYWYRQSLGQGLEFLIYFQGNSAPDKSGLPSDRFSAERTGGSVSTLTIQRTQQEDSAVYLCASSLREKLFFGSGTQLSVL.

CDR3 DNA: TGTGCCAGCAGCCATCTGAGCAGGTCCCTGGGGTCCTATAATTCACCCCTCCACTTT. This translates into CASSHLSRSLGSYNSPLHF. J is TRBJ1-6 and V is TRBV7-6; D is unresolved. Germline assignment: CDR1 SGHVS and CDR2 FNYEAQ. Trimming stripped 5 bases from V and 1 base from J, with 21 bases between. The CDR3 runs 19 residues.

This clone was seen a handful of times. The gene calls are TRBV5-1 and TRBJ1-2, with D tentatively TRBD1 (5 bases). Between the trimmed V and J ends, which lost 0 bases and 3 bases, there was a span of 6 bases. The germline V gene encodes CDR1 SGHRS and CDR2 YFSETQ. There are 13 residues in the CDR3. The CDR3 sequence: CASSLEGHYGYTF. The CDR3 bases are TGCGCCAGCAGCTTGGAGGGACACTATGGCTACACCTTC.

In its sample, this clone was seen once. The V gene is TRBV7-2, the J gene TRBJ1-2; possible D gene TRBD1, 6 bases. CDR1 and CDR2 from the germline V gene are SGHTA and FQGNSA. Trimming removed 5 bases at V and 3 bases at J, with 13 bases between. The CDR3 is 14 amino acids. CDR3 sequence reads: CASSPEGGDYGYTF. In nucleotides, the CDR3 is TGTGCCAGCAGCCCGGAGGGGGGCGACTATGGCTACACCTTC. The full variable domain, completed using reference TRBV7-2 and TRBJ1-2, is GAGVSQSPSNKVTEKGKDVELRCDPISGHTALYWYRQSLGQGLEFLIYFQGNSAPDKSGLPSDRFSAERTGGSVSTLTIQRTQQEDSAVYLCASSPEGGDYGYTFGSGTRLTVV.

The CDR3 DNA reads as TGTGCCAGTACCGAAGGGTACGAGCAGTACTTC. This gives the protein CASTEGYEQYF. This chain connects TRBV19 to TRBJ2-7; no clear D gene. CDR3 length: 11 amino acids. V was clipped by 7 bases and J by 4 bases, with 8 bases between them. The germline CDR1 and CDR2 sequences are LNHDA and SQIVND (reference sequence).

This clone has only a few counts. The chain has TRBV10-3 and TRBJ2-7; TRBD2 is a possible D gene (5 bases). V dropped 11 bases and J dropped 8 bases, with 13 bases sitting between them. In germline, CDR1 is ENHRY, CDR2 SYGVKD. The CDR3 has 10 residues. The CDR3 spells CASGDAKQYF. CDR3 coding DNA: TGTGCCTCCGGGGATGCGAAGCAGTACTTC.

The J gene is TRBJ2-1, the V gene TRBV7-2; no definite D call. The V gene lost 1 base and the J gene lost 8 bases, with 6 bases spanning the gap. The CDR3 spans 12 residues. Germline V CDR1 and CDR2: SGHTA, FQGNSA. For the CDR3, the DNA is TGTGCCAGCAGCTTAGTAGATCATGAGCAGTTCTTC. Translation: CASSLVDHEQFF.

The chain employs TRBV7-2 and TRBJ2-6, with 12 bases lining up with TRBD2. The CDR3 has 22 residues. With 0 bases clipped from V and 0 bases from J, the junction kept 12 bases outside the gene matches. The germline CDR1 and CDR2 sequences are SGHTA and FQGNSA. The CDR3 region has the DNA TGTGCCAGCAGCTTAGCCCCTCGACTAGCGGGAGACCCTTTCTCTGGGGCCAACGTCCTGACTTTC. This gives the protein CASSLAPRLAGDPFSGANVLTF.

This clone was detected once. This chain connects TRBV27 to TRBJ2-5, with TRBD2 matching 8 bases. The CDR3 contains 13 residues. Trimming removed 6 bases from V and 4 bases from J; junction bases left unmatched: 4. Germline V gives CDR1 MNHEY, CDR2 SMNVEV (reference sequence). In DNA form, the CDR3 reads TGTGCCAGCAGGGCCCTAGCGGGAGAGACCCAGTACTTC. Its protein product is CASRALAGETQYF.

The chain uses TRBV27 and TRBJ2-2; weak D call: TRBD1 (6 bases). The germline V gene has CDR1 MNHEY and CDR2 SMNVEV (reference sequence). The CDR3 covers 15 residues. Between the trimmed V and J ends, which lost 2 bases and 3 bases, there was a span of 10 bases. The CDR3 loop reads CASSLRGQHTGELFF. CDR3 bases: TGTGCCAGCAGTTTAAGAGGACAGCACACCGGGGAGCTGTTTTTT.

The V call is TRBV5-1, the J call TRBJ2-7; no firm D call. From germline, CDR1 is SGHRS and CDR2 YFSETQ. The CDR3 spans 14 residues. The germline V and J ends were trimmed by 0 bases and 2 bases, with 9 bases remaining between them. CDR3 amino acids: CASSLDSRTYEQYF. The CDR3 DNA reads TGCGCCAGCAGCTTGGACAGCCGAACCTACGAGCAGTACTTC.

This clone has only one observation. This chain joins TRBV6-5 and TRBJ1-6; D is perhaps TRBD1 (5 bases). This CDR3 contains 13 residues. CDR1 MNHEY and CDR2 SVGAGI come from the germline V gene. Trimming stripped 7 bases from V and 4 bases from J, with 8 bases between. CDR3 in amino acids: CASKGLYNSPLHF. The CDR3 bases are TGTGCCAGCAAGGGGTTGTATAATTCACCCCTCCACTTT.

This clone has just a few counts. The genes are TRBV29-1 and TRBJ2-5; the D is unclear. The V and J ends lost 0 bases and 0 bases respectively, with 2 bases between them. Germline V gives CDR1 SQVTM, CDR2 ANQGSEA. This CDR3 has 12 residues. The CDR3 loop is CSVEDYQETQYF. The CDR3, as DNA: TGCAGCGTTGAAGACTACCAAGAGACCCAGTACTTC.

The chain uses TRBV11-2 and TRBJ1-2; 9 positions agree with TRBD1. J was trimmed by 3 bases and V by 5 bases; bases with no gene match: 4. The CDR3 loop spans 14 amino acids. Germline V gives CDR1 SGHAT, CDR2 FQNNGV. CDR3 bases: TGTGCCAGCAGCATACAGGGGGCGCACTATGGCTACACCTTC. It is translated as CASSIQGAHYGYTF.

This chain uses TRBV10-3 with TRBJ1-3; D remains ambiguous. Trimming took off 10 bases at V and 3 bases at J, with 13 bases between the two ends. The CDR3 extends over 13 amino acids. Per germline, CDR1 ENHRY and CDR2 SYGVKD. The CDR3 loop reads CATLGRNGNTIYF. CDR3 nucleotides: TGTGCCACGCTAGGACGGAATGGAAACACCATATATTTT.